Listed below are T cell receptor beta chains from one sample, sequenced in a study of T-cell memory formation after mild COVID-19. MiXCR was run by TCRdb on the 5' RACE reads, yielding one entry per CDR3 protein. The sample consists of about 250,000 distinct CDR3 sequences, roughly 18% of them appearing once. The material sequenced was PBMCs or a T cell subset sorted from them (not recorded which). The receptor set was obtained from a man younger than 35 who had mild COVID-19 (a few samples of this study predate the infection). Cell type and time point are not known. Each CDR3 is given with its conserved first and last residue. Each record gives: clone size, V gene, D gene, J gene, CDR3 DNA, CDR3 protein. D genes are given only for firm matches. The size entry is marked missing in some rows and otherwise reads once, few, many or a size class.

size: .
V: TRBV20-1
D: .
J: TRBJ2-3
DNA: TGCAGTGCTAGCGACGGGGGTGTTACAGATACGCAGTATTTT
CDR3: CSASDGGVTDTQYF

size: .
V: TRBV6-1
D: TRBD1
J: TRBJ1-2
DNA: TGTGCCAGCAGTCTACTGGGACAGGGCTCGCTCGGCTACACCTTC
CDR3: CASSLLGQGSLGYTF

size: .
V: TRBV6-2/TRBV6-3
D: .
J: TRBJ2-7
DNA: TGTGCCAGCGGCATAGACCCCACGTGGGAGCAGTACTTC
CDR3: CASGIDPTWEQYF

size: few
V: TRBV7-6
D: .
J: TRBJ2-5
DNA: TGTGCCAGCAGCTTAGCGCCCAGCGTTGGTTCGTTAGAGACCCAGTACTTC
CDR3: CASSLAPSVGSLETQYF

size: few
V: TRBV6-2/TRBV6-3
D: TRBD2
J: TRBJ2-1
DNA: TGTGCCAGCAGAATAGCGGGGGCTTACAATGAGCAGTTCTTC
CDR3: CASRIAGAYNEQFF

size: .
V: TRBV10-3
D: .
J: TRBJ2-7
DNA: TGTGCCATCAGTGAAGACAGGCGTTTTTACGAGCAGTACTTC
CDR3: CAISEDRRFYEQYF

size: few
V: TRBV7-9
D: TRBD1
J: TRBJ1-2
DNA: TGTGCCAGCAGGGCGTCCGGGACAGGGGGAAACTATGGCTACACCTTC
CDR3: CASRASGTGGNYGYTF

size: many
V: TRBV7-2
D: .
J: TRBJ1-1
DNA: TGTGCCAGCAGCCCCCACGGGGGGTATGGTGAAGCTTTCTTT
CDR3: CASSPHGGYGEAFF

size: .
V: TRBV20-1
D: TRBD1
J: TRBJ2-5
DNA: TGCAGTGCTAGAGATGACGGACAGGTCACCCAAGAGACCCAGTACTTC
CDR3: CSARDDGQVTQETQYF

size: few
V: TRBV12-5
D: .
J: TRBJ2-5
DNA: TGTGCTAGTGCCGGGACTCGGGAAGAGACCCAGTACTTC
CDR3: CASAGTREETQYF

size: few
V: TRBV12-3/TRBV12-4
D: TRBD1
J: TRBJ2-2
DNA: TGTGCCAGCGGTGAGACAGGGGGAAACACCGGGGAGCTGTTTTTT
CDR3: CASGETGGNTGELFF

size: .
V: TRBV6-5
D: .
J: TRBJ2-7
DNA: TGTGCCAGCAGTTACGGTGGGGAGCAGTACTTC
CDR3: CASSYGGEQYF

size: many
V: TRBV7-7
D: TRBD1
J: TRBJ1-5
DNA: TGTGCCAGCAGCTTAGCGCGGGAGGGGGCGAGCAATCAGCCCCAGCATTTT
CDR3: CASSLAREGASNQPQHF

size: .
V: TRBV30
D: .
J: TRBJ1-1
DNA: TGTGCCTGGAGTGAAAGGGGCCCTGAAGCTTTCTTT
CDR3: CAWSERGPEAFF

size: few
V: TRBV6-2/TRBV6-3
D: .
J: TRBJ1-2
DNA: TGTGCCACGACAGCTAACTATGGCTACACCTTC
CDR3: CATTANYGYTF

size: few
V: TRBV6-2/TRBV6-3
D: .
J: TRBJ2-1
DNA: TGTGCCAGCAGGGGGTCGGGTGAGCAGTTCTTC
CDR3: CASRGSGEQFF

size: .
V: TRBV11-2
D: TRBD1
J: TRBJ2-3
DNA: TGTGCCAGCAGCTTCCCAACGACAGGGGTTAACACAGATACGCAGTATTTT
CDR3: CASSFPTTGVNTDTQYF

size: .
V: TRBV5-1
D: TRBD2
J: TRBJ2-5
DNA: TGCGCCAGCAGCCTGGGACTAGCTGGTGGGGAGACCCAGTACTTC
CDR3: CASSLGLAGGETQYF

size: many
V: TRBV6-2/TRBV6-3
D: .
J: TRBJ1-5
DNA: TGTGCCAGCAGTTACGTGGGGGATCAGCCCCAGCATTTT
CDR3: CASSYVGDQPQHF

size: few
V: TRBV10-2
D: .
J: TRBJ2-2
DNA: TGCGCCAGCAGTCCCGTTACCCGGATCACCGGGGAGCTGTTTTTT
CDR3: CASSPVTRITGELFF

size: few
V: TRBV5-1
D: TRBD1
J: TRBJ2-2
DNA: TGCGCCAGCAGCAAGGGACAGGGCACCGGGGAGCTGTTTTTT
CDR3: CASSKGQGTGELFF